Presented here are 21 T cell receptor beta chains from one specimen sequenced in a study of cytomegalovirus exposure and HLA in healthy donors (TCRdb year 2017). Libraries were constructed by the immunoSEQ multiplex PCR assay. The multiplex PCR relied on a mix of 60 forward primers for TCR Vbeta segments and 13 reverse primers for TCR Jbeta segments. TCRdb's version of the immuneACCESS table is confined to in-frame rearrangements and falls short of the full clone set. An unresolved V gene accounts for under half of the shortfall where checked; the remainder is of unknown origin. Within this sample are about 130,000 clones, with approximately 80% of them counted one time only. The ten biggest clones cover approximately 1.2% of the sample. Sequenced input: PBMCs. These TCRs come from a man aged 50-60 years in good health and CMV-seronegative.

The sample holds one count of this clone. The CDR3 nucleotides read TGTGCCAGCAGCGGACAGAGGAACACCGGGGAGCTGTTTTTT. Protein: CASSGQRNTGELFF. The V call is TRBV6-5, the J call TRBJ2-2; TRBD1 is a possible D gene (6 bases). Trimming removed 6 bases at V and 1 base at J, with 9 bases between. The CDR3 runs 14 residues. The V gene's germline CDR1 is MNHEY and CDR2 SVGAGI.

The chain joins TRBV5-1 to TRBJ2-5, with 8 bases lining up with TRBD1. Germline CDR1 is SGHRS and CDR2 is YFSETQ. J was trimmed by 0 bases and V by 2 bases; bases with no gene match: 3. The CDR3 length is 15 residues. The CDR3 spells CASSFQGANQETQYF. The CDR3 coding sequence is TGCGCCAGCAGCTTTCAGGGGGCAAACCAAGAGACCCAGTACTTC. The whole variable domain, remainder taken from reference TRBV5-1 and TRBJ2-5, is KAGVTQTPRYLIKTRGQQVTLSCSPISGHRSVSWYQQTPGQGLQFLFEYFSETQRNKGNFPGRFSGRQFSNSRSEMNVSTLELGDSALYLCASSFQGANQETQYFGPGTRLLVL.

This clone was recorded a few times. This chain uses TRBV18 with TRBJ2-2; 10 bases match TRBD1. This CDR3 contains 15 residues. Germline CDR1 is KGHSH and CDR2 is LQKENI. V was pared by 4 bases and J by 6 bases, with 5 bases of the junction left unmatched. In DNA form, the CDR3 reads TGTGCCAGCTCACGACCGACAGGGGGCCCCGGGGAGCTGTTTTTT. Translating it yields CASSRPTGGPGELFF.

This clone was found a few times. The rearrangement joins TRBV9 to TRBJ2-1; 11 nucleotides line up with TRBD2. V dropped 0 bases and J dropped 7; count of bases not matched to a gene: 3. The germline CDR1 and CDR2 sequences are SGDLS and YYNGEE. The CDR3 runs 15 residues. The CDR3 loop is CASSVVAGGWNEQFF. The DNA for the CDR3 is TGTGCCAGCAGCGTAGTAGCGGGAGGGTGGAATGAGCAGTTCTTC.

V is TRBV27 and J is TRBJ2-2; 11 bases are a match to TRBD2. The CDR3 runs to 17 residues. Trimming cost V 7 bases and J 6 bases; bases outside gene matches: 13. Germline CDR1 MNHEY, CDR2 SMNVEV (reference sequence). CDR3 nucleotide sequence: TGTGCCAGCACCACCCCCTCAACTAGCGGGAGATCCGGGGAGCTGTTTTTT. Its protein product is CASTTPSTSGRSGELFF.

The chain combines TRBV2 with TRBJ2-2; no definite D call. V gave up 7 bases and J gave up 3 bases, with 9 bases separating them. The germline V gene encodes CDR1 SNHLY and CDR2 FYNNEI. The CDR3 extends over 13 amino acids. The CDR3 region is CASTNRHTGELFF. The CDR3 DNA reads as TGTGCCAGCACGAACAGACACACCGGGGAGCTGTTTTTT. Full variable domain (missing parts from reference TRBV2 and TRBJ2-2): EPEVTQTPSHQVTQMGQEVILRCVPISNHLYFYWYRQILGQKVEFLVSFYNNEISEKSEIFDDQFSVERPDGSNFTLKIRSTKLEDSAMYFCASTNRHTGELFFGEGSRLTVL.

V and J are TRBV27 and TRBJ2-2, with 11 bases fitting TRBD2. This CDR3 comprises 16 residues. V lost 2 bases, J lost 4 bases, and 3 bases stayed unmatched. Germline V gene lookup returns CDR1 MNHEY and CDR2 SMNVEV (reference sequence). CDR3 sequence: CASSLRLAGTTGELFF. Written as DNA, the CDR3 is TGTGCCAGCAGTTTAAGACTAGCGGGGACCACCGGGGAGCTGTTTTTT.

The chain has TRBV5-1 and TRBJ2-5; D remains unclear. In germline, CDR1 is SGHRS, CDR2 YFSETQ. The length of the CDR3 is 13 residues. Deletions cut 3 bases from V and 5 bases from J, with 11 bases between. CDR3 amino acids: CASSSGYGETQYF. The CDR3 nucleotides are TGCGCCAGCAGCTCGGGTTACGGTGAGACCCAGTACTTC.

The chain is built from TRBV19 and TRBJ2-3; 13 bases agree with TRBD2. This CDR3 has 18 amino acids. J gave up 0 bases and V 6 bases, and 9 bases lay outside the gene matches. Germline-derived CDR1 and CDR2 are LNHDA and SQIVND (reference sequence). The CDR3 region has the DNA TGTGCCAGTAGCGGAGGGACTAGCGGGGCTCCTAGCACAGATACGCAGTATTTT. Encoded protein: CASSGGTSGAPSTDTQYF.

V usage is TRBV16 and J usage is TRBJ2-7; 9 bases agree with TRBD1. V lost 3 bases and J lost 0; bases outside the gene matches: 3. This CDR3 spans 15 amino acids. Germline-derived CDR1 and CDR2 are KGHSY and FQNENV. CDR3 in amino acids: CASSQTGGSSYEQYF. The CDR3, as DNA: TGTGCCAGCAGCCAGACAGGGGGTAGCTCCTACGAGCAGTACTTC. Complete variable domain (other parts from reference TRBV16 and TRBJ2-7): GEEVAQTPKHLVRGEGQKAKLYCAPIKGHSYVFWYQQVLKNEFKFLISFQNENVFDETGMPKERFSAKCLPNSPCSLEIQATKLEDSAVYFCASSQTGGSSYEQYFGPGTRLTVT.

V usage is TRBV28 and J usage is TRBJ1-5; D possibly corresponds to TRBD1 (5 bases). This CDR3 comprises 13 residues. Germline V gene sequence: CDR1 MDHEN, CDR2 SYDVKM. The CDR3 DNA follows: TGTGCTGAAGGTAGGGGCGGTCATCAGCCCCAGCATTTT. It codes for CAEGRGGHQPQHF.

This clone was found a few times. The chain links TRBV18 to TRBJ2-7; TRBD2 might be the D (6 bases). Trimming cost V 3 bases and J 3 bases, with 12 bases left between them. This CDR3 contains 14 residues. CDR1 is KGHSH, CDR2 LQKENI, per germline. CDR3 nucleotide sequence: TGTGCCAGCTCACCTGCGGGACTGAACTACGAGCAGTACTTC. Encoded protein: CASSPAGLNYEQYF.

The chain carries TRBV2 and TRBJ2-7; TRBD2 matches 14 bases. The trim removed 6 bases at V and 5 bases at J, leaving 6 bases unmatched. The CDR3 is 15 amino acids. Per germline, CDR1 SNHLY and CDR2 FYNNEI. The CDR3 sequence: CASRAGLAGVDEQYF. As DNA, the CDR3 is TGTGCCAGCAGAGCGGGACTAGCGGGAGTAGACGAGCAGTACTTC.

This chain joins TRBV28 and TRBJ1-1, with 9 bases fitting TRBD1. Germline loops: CDR1 MDHEN, CDR2 SYDVKM. There are 15 residues in the CDR3. V lost 10 bases, J lost 4 bases, and 13 bases stayed unmatched. CDR3 nucleotide sequence: TGTGCCATCAGAGGTGAGGGACAGGGAGGCACTGAAGCTTTCTTT. The encoded protein is CAIRGEGQGGTEAFF.

V is TRBV5-1 and J is TRBJ2-2, with D perhaps being TRBD1 or TRBD2 (5 bases each). Germline CDR1 SGHRS, CDR2 YFSETQ. The CDR3 consists of 14 residues. Trimming stripped 7 bases from V and 6 bases from J, with 16 bases between. CDR3 DNA: TGCGCCAGCTCCTTGGGGGAAGGGGCCGGGGAGCTGTTTTTT. Amino acids: CASSLGEGAGELFF.

The chain has TRBV5-4 and TRBJ2-7; D is possibly TRBD2 (7 bases). Per germline, CDR1 SGHNT and CDR2 YYREEE (reference sequence). V was pared by 4 bases and J by 2 bases, with 16 bases between. The CDR3 loop spans 15 amino acids. CDR3 amino acids: CASSRGRESPYEQYF. The CDR3 DNA reads as TGTGCCAGCAGCCGGGGGCGGGAGAGCCCCTACGAGCAGTACTTC.

V usage is TRBV28 and J usage is TRBJ2-1; 7 nucleotides align to TRBD1. The CDR3 is made up of 13 amino acids. CDR1 is MDHEN, CDR2 SYDVKM, per germline. Unmatched junction bases numbered 4, after V lost 5 bases and J lost 6 bases. This chain's CDR3 is CASSNRQGNEQFF. The DNA for the CDR3 is TGTGCCAGCAGTAACAGACAGGGCAATGAGCAGTTCTTC.

This chain joins TRBV11-3 and TRBJ2-5; the match to TRBD1 covers 8 bases. Per the germline V gene, CDR1 is SGHNT and CDR2 is YENEEA. This CDR3 comprises 15 residues. Trimming cost V 1 base and J 4 bases; bases outside gene matches: 5. CDR3 loop: CASSLAGGFGETQYF. In nucleotides, the CDR3 is TGTGCCAGCAGCTTAGCAGGGGGCTTTGGAGAGACCCAGTACTTC.

The chain carries TRBV5-1 and TRBJ2-1; perhaps TRBD2 as D (5 bases). The CDR3 contains 16 residues. The V gene's germline CDR1 is SGHRS and CDR2 YFSETQ. The ends were cut back, 0 bases at V and 0 bases at J, with 10 bases in the middle. The DNA of the CDR3 is TGCGCCAGCAGCTTGGCGGGTGGAGGCTCCTACAATGAGCAGTTCTTC. Translation gives CASSLAGGGSYNEQFF.

This clone came up a few times. The chain joins TRBV5-1 to TRBJ2-6; tentative D call: TRBD1 (6 bases). The CDR3 runs to 16 residues. CDR1 and CDR2 (germline): SGHRS, YFSETQ. The ends were cut back, 4 bases at V and 2 bases at J, with 13 bases in the middle. The CDR3 is CASSPGPGAGANVLTF. As DNA, the CDR3 is TGCGCCAGCAGCCCCGGGCCAGGGGCTGGGGCCAACGTCCTGACTTTC.

The V gene is TRBV27, the J gene TRBJ1-1; 9 bases line up with TRBD1. V trimming: 6 bases; J trimming: 4 bases; junction bases outside the gene matches: 9. The CDR3 extends over 15 amino acids. Germline V gives CDR1 MNHEY, CDR2 SMNVEV (reference sequence). CDR3 DNA sequence: TGTGCCAGCAGAAGCGCCGGGACAGGGAGCACTGAAGCTTTCTTT. It yields the protein CASRSAGTGSTEAFF.